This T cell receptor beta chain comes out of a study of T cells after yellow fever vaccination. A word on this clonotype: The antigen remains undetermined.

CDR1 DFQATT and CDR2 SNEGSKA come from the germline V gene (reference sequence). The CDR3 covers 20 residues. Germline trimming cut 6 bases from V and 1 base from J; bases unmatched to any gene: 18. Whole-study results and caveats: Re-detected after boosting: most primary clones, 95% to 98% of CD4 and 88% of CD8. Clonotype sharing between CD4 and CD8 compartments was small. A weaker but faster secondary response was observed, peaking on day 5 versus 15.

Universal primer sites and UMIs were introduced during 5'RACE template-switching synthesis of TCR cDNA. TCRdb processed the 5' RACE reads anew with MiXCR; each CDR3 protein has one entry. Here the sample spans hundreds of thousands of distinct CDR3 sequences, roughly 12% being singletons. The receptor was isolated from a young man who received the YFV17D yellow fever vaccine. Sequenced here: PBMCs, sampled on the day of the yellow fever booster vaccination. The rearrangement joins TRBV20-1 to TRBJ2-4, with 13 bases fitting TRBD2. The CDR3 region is CSAHTGWTSGRKSAKNIQYF. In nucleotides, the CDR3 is TGCAGTGCACACACAGGGTGGACTAGCGGGAGAAAATCGGCCAAAAACATTCAGTACTTC.